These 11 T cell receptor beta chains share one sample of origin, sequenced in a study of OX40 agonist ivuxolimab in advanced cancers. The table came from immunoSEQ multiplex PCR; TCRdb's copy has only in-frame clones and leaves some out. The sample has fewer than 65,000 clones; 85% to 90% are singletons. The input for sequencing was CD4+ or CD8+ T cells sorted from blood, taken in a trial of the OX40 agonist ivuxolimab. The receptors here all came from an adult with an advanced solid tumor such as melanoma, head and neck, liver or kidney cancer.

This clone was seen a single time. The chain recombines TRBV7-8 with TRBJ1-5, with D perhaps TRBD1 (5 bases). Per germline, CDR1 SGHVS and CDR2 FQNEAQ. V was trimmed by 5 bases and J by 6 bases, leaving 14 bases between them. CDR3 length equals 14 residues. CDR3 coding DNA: TGTGCCAGCAGCATTCGCGGGGACTTTCAGCCCCAGCATTTT. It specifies CASSIRGDFQPQHF.

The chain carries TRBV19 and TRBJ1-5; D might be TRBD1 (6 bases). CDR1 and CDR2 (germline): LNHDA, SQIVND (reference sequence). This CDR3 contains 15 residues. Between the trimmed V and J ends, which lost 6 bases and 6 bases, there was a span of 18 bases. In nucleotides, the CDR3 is TGTGCCAGTAGATCGGGGGCCCCGACGGTTCAGCCCCAGCATTTT. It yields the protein CASRSGAPTVQPQHF.

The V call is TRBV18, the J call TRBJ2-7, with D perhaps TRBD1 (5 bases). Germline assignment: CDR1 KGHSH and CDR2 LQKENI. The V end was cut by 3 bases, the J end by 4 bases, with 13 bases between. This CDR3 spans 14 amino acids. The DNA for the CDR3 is TGTGCCAGCTCACCGGGGCCAGGGTTTTACGAGCAGTACTTC. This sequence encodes CASSPGPGFYEQYF.

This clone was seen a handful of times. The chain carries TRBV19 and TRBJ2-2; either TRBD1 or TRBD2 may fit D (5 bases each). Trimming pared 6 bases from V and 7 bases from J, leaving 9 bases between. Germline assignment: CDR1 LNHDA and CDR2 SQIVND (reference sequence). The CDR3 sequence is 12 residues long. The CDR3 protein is CASRRGDGELFF. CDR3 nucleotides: TGTGCCAGTAGGAGGGGAGACGGGGAGCTGTTTTTT.

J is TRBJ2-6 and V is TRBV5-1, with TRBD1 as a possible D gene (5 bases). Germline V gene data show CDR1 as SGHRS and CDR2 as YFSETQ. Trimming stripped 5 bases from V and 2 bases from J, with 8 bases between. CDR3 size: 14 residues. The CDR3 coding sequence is TGCGCCAGCAGTTCAGGGACTGGGGCCAACGTCCTGACTTTC. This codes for CASSSGTGANVLTF.

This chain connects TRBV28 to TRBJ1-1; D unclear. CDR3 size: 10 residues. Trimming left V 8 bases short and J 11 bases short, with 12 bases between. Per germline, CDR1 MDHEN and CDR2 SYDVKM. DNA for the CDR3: TGTGCCAGCTGGACTAACGAGGCTTTCTTT. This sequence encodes CASWTNEAFF.

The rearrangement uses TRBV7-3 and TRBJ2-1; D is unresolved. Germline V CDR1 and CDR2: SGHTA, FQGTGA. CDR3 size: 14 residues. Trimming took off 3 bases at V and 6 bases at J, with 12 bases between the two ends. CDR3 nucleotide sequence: TGTGCCAGCAGCTTCCTTGGCGGCCGCAATGAGCAGTTCTTC. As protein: CASSFLGGRNEQFF.

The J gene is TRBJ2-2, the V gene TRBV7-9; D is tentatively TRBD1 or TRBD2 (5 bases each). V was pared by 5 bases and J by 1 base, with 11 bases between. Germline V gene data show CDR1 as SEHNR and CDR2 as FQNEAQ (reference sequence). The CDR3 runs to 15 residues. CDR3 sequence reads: CASSASGRNTGELFF. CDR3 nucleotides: TGTGCCAGCAGCGCTTCGGGACGGAACACCGGGGAGCTGTTTTTT.

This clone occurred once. CDR3 nucleotide sequence: TGTGCCAGCGCGGCTCAAGAGACCCAGTACTTC. Translated: CASAAQETQYF. The rearrangement uses TRBV6-5 and TRBJ2-5; D is unclear. Germline CDR1 reads MNHEY; CDR2 reads SVGAGI. V lost 8 bases, J lost 2 bases, and 6 bases lay in between. The CDR3 length is 11 residues.

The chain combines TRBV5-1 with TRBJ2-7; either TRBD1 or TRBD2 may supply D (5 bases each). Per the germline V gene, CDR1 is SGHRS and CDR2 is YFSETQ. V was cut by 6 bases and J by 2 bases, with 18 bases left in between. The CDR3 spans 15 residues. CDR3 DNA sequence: TGCGCCAGCACCCCTCTTGGGGGAGACACCTACGAGCAGTACTTC. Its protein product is CASTPLGGDTYEQYF.

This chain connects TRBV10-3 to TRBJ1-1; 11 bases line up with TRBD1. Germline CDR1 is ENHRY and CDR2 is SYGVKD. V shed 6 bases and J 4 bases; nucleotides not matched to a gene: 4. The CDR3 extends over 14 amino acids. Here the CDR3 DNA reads TGTGCCATCAGGGACAGGGGGCTTAGCACTGAAGCTTTCTTT. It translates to CAIRDRGLSTEAFF.